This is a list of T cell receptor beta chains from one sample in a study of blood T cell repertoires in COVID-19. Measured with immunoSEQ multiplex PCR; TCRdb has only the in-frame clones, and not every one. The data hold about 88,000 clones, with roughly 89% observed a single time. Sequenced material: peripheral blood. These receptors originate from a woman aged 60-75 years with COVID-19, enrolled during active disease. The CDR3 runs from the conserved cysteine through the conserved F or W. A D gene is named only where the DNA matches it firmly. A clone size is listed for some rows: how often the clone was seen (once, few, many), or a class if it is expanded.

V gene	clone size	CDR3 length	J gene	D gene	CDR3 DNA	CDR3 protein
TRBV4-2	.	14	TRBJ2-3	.	TGTGCCAGCAGCCAAGACCGGGGCACAGATACGCAGTATTTT	CASSQDRGTDTQYF
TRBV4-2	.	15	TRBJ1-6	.	TGTGCCAGCAGCCAAGTCCCAGGGCGGAGTTCACCCCTCCACTTT	CASSQVPGRSSPLHF
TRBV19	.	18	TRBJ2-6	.	TGTGCCAGTAGTATCCAGGGGCAGGGCGTCTCTGGGGCCAACGTCCTGACTTTC	CASSIQGQGVSGANVLTF
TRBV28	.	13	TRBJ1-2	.	TGTGCCAGCAGCCCCGAGGTGTTCTATGGCTACACCTTC	CASSPEVFYGYTF
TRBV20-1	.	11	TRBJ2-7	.	TGCAGTGCTAGCGGCAGGTACGAGCAGTACTTC	CSASGRYEQYF
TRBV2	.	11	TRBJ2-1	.	TGTGCGCAGACGCTGGGGCTAGAGCAGTTCTTC	CAQTLGLEQFF
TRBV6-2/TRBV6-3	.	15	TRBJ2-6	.	TGTGCCAGCAGTACGACAGGATTCAGGGCCAACGTCCTGACTTTC	CASSTTGFRANVLTF
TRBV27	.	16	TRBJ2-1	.	TGTGCCAGCAGTTTCACCTCGTGGACAGACGCTTCAGGGCAGTTCTTC	CASSFTSWTDASGQFF
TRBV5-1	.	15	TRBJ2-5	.	TGCGCCAGCAGCTTGGTGGGGGACAAAAGGGAGACCCAGTACTTC	CASSLVGDKRETQYF
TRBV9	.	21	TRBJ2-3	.	TGTGCCAGCAGCGTAGCTACCTTGCCGCGGGAAAGCCGGGTAGGCACAGATACGCAGTATTTT	CASSVATLPRESRVGTDTQYF
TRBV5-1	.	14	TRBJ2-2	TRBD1	TGCGCCAGCAGCCCCGACAGGGTCACCGGGGAGCTGTTTTTT	CASSPDRVTGELFF
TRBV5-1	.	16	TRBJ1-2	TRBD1	TGCGCCAGCAGCCAACCTACAGGGGGCGCGGGATATGGCTACACCTTC	CASSQPTGGAGYGYTF
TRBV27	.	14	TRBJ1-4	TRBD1	TGTGCCAGCAGTTTAAGGCAGGGGGAAGAAAAACTGTTTTTT	CASSLRQGEEKLFF
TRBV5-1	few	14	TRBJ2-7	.	TGCGCCAGCAGCTTGGGTGGCAGCGCAAGCGAGCAGTACTTC	CASSLGGSASEQYF
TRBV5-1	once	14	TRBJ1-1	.	TGCGCCAGCAGCTTGTTCGGGGTGGGCACTGAAGCTTTCTTT	CASSLFGVGTEAFF
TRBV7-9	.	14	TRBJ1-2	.	TGTGCCAGCAGCTTTCAGGGAGGGCCTTATGGCTACACCTTC	CASSFQGGPYGYTF
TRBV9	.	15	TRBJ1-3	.	TGTGCCAGCAGCGTAGGCAGGGGAGAAGGAAACACCATATATTTT	CASSVGRGEGNTIYF
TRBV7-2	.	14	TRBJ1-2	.	TGTGCCAGCAGCTTCCAGACAACTAACTATGGCTACACCTTC	CASSFQTTNYGYTF
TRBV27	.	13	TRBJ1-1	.	TGTGCCAGCAGACGGGACATGACGACTGAAGCTTTCTTT	CASRRDMTTEAFF
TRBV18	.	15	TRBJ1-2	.	TGTGCCAGCTCACCAGACTACAGCCAGAGCTATGGCTACACCTTC	CASSPDYSQSYGYTF
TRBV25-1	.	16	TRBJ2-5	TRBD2	TGTGCCAGCAGTGAAGTGCTAGCGGGGGGTATGGAGACCCAGTACTTC	CASSEVLAGGMETQYF
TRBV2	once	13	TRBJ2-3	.	TGTGCCAGCAGTAAGGGGATGACAGATACGCAGTATTTT	CASSKGMTDTQYF
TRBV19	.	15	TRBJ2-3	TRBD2	TGTGCCAGTAGTATGCGGGCTAGCGGGATAGATACGCAGTATTTT	CASSMRASGIDTQYF
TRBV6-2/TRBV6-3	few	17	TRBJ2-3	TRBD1	TGTGCCAGCAGTTACCCCCTCCGGGACAGGGGGCGAGATACGCAGTATTTT	CASSYPLRDRGRDTQYF
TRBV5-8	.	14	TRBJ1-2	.	TGTGCCAGCAGCATCTCGACACTGATATATGGCTACACCTTC	CASSISTLIYGYTF
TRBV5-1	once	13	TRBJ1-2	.	TGCGCCAGCAGCTTGGTCCTCGGCTATGGCTACACCTTC	CASSLVLGYGYTF
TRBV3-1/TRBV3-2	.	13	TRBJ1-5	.	TGTGCCAGCAGCCAAGGGAGGGATCAGCCCCAGCATTTT	CASSQGRDQPQHF
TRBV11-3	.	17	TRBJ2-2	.	TGTGCCAGCAGCAAGGGGTTGGGCAGATCGAACACCGGGGAGCTGTTTTTT	CASSKGLGRSNTGELFF
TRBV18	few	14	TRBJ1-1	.	TGTGCCAGCTCACCACGGGAGAGAAACACTGAAGCTTTCTTT	CASSPRERNTEAFF
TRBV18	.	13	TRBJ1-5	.	TGTGCCAGCTCACCTGGAGAAAATCAGCCCCAGCATTTT	CASSPGENQPQHF